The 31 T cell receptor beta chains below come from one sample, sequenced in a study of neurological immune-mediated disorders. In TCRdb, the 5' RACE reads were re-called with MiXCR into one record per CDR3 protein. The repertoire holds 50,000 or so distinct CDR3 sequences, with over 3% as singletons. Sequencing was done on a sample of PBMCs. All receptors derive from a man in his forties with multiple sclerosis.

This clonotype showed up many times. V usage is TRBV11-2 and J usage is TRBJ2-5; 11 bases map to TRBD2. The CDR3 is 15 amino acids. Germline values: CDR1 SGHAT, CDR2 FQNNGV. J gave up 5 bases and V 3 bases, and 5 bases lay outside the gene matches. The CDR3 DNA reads TGTGCCAGCAGCTTTTCCGGGACTAGCGGCGAGACCCAGTACTTC. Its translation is CASSFSGTSGETQYF. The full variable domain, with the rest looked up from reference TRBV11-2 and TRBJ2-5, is EAGVAQSPRYKIIEKRQSVAFWCNPISGHATLYWYQQILGQGPKLLIQFQNNGVVDDSQLPKDRFSAERLKGVDSTLKIQPAKLEDSAVYLCASSFSGTSGETQYFGPGTRLLVL.

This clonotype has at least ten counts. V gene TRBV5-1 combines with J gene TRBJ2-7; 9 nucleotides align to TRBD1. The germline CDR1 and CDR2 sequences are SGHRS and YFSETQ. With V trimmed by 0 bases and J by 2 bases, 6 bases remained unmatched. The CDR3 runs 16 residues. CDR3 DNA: TGCGCCAGCAGCTTGGGCCGGGACAGGGCACCCTACGAGCAGTACTTC. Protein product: CASSLGRDRAPYEQYF.

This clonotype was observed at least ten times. Here the CDR3 reads CASSQRGGGDTEAFF. DNA for the CDR3: TGTGCCAGCAGCCAACGCGGGGGGGGAGACACTGAAGCTTTCTTT. The genes are TRBV3-1 and TRBJ1-1; TRBD1 is a possible D gene (5 bases). Trimming took 2 bases from V and 3 from J, leaving 13 bases between them. The CDR3 runs to 15 residues. Per the germline V gene, CDR1 is LGHDT and CDR2 is YNNKEL (reference sequence).

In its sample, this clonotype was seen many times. Here the CDR3 DNA reads TGTGCCAGCAGCTTAGTTGGACGGTCGGGAGGCTCTGGAAACACCATATATTTT. It codes for CASSLVGRSGGSGNTIYF. The chain is built from TRBV7-9 and TRBJ1-3; unclear D gene. V was trimmed by 1 base and J by 0 bases, leaving 16 bases between them. The germline V gene encodes CDR1 SEHNR and CDR2 FQNEAQ (reference sequence). The CDR3 is made up of 18 amino acids.

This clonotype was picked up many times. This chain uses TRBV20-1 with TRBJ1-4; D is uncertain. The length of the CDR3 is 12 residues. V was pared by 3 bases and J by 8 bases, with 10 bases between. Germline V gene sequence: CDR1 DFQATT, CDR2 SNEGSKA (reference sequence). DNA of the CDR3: TGCAGTGCTAGCCGCCGAGGGGAAAAACTGTTTTTT. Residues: CSASRRGEKLFF.

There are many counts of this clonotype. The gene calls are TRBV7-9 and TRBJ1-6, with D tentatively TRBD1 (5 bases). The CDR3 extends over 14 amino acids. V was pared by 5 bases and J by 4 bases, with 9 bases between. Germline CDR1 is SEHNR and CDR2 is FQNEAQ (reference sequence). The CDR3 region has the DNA TGTGCCAGCAGCCAAGACAGTTATAATTCACCCCTCCACTTT. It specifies CASSQDSYNSPLHF.

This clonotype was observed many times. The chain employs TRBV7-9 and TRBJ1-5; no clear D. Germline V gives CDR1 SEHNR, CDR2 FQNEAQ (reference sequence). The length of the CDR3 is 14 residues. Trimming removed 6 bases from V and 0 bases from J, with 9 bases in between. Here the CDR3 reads CASRIRDSNQPQHF. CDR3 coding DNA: TGTGCCAGCAGAATCAGAGATAGCAATCAGCCCCAGCATTTT.

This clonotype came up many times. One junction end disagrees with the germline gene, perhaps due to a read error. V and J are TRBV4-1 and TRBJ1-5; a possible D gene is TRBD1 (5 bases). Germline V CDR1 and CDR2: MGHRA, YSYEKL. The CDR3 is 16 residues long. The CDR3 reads CASSQGPVGTDQPQNF. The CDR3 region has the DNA TGCGCCAGCAGCCAAGGTCCGGTGGGGACCGATCAGCCCCAGAATTTT.

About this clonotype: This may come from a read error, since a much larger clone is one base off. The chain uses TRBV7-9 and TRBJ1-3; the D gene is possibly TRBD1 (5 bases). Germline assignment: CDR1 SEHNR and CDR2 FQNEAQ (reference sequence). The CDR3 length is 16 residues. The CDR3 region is CANSLDQTGAGNTIYF. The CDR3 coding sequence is TGTGCCAACAGCTTAGATCAAACAGGAGCTGGAAACACCATATATTTT.

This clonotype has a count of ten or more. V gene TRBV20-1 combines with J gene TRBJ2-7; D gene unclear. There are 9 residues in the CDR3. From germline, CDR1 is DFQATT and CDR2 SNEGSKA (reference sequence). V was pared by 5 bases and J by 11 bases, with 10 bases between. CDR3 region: CSAPTTEYF. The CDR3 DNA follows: TGCAGTGCTCCCACCACCGAGTACTTC.

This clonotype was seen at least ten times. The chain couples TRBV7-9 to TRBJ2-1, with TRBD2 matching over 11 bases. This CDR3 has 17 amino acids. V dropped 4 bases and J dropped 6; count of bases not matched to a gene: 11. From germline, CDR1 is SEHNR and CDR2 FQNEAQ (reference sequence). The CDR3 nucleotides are TGTGCCAGCAGCTCCTTTCCTAGCGGGGGGACTTTCAATGAGCAGTTCTTC. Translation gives CASSSFPSGGTFNEQFF.

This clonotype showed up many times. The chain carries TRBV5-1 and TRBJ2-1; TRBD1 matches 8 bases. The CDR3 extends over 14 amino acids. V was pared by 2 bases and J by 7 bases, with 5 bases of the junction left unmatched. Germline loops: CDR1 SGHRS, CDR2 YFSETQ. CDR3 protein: CASSLSGGVNEQFF. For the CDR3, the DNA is TGCGCCAGCAGCTTATCAGGGGGCGTGAATGAGCAGTTCTTC.

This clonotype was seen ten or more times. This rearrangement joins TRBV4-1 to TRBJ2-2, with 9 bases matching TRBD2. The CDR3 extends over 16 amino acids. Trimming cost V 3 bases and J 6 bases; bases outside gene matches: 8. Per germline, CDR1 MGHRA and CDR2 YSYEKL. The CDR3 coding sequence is TGCGCCAGCAGCCATCATAGCGGGGGAATTCCCGGGGAGCTGTTTTTT. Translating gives CASSHHSGGIPGELFF.

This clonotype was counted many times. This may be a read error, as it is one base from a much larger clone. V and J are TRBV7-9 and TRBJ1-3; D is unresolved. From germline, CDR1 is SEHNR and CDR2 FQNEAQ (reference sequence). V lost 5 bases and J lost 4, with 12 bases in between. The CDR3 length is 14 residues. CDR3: CASSPRERGNTIYF. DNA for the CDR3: TGTGCCAGCAGCCCGCGGGAAAGAGGAAACACCATATATTTT.

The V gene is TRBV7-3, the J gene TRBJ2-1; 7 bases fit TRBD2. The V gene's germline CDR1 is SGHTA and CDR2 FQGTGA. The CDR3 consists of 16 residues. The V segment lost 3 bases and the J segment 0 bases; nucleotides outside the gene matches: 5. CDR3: CASSLRLASSYNEQFF. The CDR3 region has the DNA TGTGCCAGCAGCTTGAGACTAGCTAGCTCCTACAATGAGCAGTTCTTC.

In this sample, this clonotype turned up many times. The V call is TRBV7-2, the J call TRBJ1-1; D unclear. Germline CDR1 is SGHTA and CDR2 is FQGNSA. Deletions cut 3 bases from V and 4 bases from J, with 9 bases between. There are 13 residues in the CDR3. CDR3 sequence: CASSLSGGTEAFF. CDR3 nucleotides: TGTGCCAGCAGCTTGTCGGGTGGCACTGAAGCTTTCTTT.

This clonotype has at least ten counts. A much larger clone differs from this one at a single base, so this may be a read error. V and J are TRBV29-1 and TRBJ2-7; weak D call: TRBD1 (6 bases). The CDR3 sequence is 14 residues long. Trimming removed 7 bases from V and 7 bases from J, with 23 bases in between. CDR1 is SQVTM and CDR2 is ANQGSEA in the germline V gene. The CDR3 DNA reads TGCAGCGCGACCCCGAGTGGGACAATCCAAGAGCAGTACTTC. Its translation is CSATPSGTIQEQYF.

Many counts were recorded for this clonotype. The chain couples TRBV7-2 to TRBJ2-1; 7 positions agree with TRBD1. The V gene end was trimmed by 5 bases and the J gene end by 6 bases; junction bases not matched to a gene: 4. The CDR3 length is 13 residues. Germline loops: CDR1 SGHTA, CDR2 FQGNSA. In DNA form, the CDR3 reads TGTGCCAGCAGCGCCCGACAGGGCAATGAGCAGTTCTTC. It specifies CASSARQGNEQFF.

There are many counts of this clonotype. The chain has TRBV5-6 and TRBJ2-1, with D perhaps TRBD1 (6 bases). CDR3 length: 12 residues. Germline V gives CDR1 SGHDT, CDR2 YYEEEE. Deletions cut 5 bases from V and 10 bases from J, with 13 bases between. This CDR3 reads CASRLQGPEQFF. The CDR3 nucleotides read TGTGCCAGCAGATTACAGGGCCCGGAGCAGTTCTTC.

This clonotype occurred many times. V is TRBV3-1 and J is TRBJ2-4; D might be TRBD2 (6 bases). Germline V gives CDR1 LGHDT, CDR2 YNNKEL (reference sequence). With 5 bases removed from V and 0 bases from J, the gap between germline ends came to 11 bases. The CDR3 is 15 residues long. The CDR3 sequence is CASSGGELAKNIQYF. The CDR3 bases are TGTGCCAGCAGCGGCGGGGAGCTAGCCAAAAACATTCAGTACTTC.

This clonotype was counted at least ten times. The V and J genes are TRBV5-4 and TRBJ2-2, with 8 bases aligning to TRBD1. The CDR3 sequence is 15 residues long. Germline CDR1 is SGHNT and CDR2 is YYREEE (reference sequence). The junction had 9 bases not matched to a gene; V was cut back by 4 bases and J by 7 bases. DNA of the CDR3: TGTGCCAGCAGCGACCGGGACAGGCACGTCGGGGAGCTGTTTTTT. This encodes CASSDRDRHVGELFF.

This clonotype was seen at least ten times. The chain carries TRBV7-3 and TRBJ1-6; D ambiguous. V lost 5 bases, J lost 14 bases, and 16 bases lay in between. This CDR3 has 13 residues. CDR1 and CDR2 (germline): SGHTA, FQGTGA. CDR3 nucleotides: TGTGCCAGCAGCACCTCGGACGGACGCACCCTCCACTTT. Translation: CASSTSDGRTLHF.

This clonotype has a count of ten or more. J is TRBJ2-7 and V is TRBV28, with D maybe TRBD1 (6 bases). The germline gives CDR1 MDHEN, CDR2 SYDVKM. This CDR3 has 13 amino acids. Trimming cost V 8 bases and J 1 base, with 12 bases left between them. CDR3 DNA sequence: TGTGCCAGCCGCGCAGGGGTTTCCTACGAGCAGTACTTC. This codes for CASRAGVSYEQYF.

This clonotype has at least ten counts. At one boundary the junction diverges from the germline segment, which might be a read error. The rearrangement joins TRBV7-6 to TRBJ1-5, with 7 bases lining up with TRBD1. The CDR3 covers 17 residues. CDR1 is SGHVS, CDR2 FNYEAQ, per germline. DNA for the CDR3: TGTGCCAGCAGCTTAGGAGGGGGCCCTGGTGGCAATCAGCCCCAGAATTTT. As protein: CASSLGGGPGGNQPQNF.

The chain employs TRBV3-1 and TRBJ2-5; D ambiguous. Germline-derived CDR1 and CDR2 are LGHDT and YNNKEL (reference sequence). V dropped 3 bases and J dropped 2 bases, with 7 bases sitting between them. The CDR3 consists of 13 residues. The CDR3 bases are TGTGCCAGCAGCCATACCAGACAAGAGACCCAGTACTTC. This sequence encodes CASSHTRQETQYF.

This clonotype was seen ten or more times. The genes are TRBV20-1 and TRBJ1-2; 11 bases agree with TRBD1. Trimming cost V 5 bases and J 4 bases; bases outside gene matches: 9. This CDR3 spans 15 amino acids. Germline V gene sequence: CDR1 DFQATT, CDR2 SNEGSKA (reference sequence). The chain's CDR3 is CSALSSGTGGYGYTF. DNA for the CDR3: TGCAGTGCTCTAAGCTCGGGGACAGGGGGCTATGGCTACACCTTC.

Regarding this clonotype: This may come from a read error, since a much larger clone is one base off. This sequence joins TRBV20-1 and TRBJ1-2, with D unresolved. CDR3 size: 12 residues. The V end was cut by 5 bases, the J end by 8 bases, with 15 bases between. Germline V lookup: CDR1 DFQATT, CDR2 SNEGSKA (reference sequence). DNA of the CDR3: TGCAGTGCTCCCCCTCCAGGAGCCGGCTACACCTTC. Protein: CSAPPPGAGYTF.

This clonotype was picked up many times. CDR3: CASSSRGGYGYTF. CDR3 DNA sequence: TGTGCCAGCAGCTCCCGGGGCGGCTATGGCTACACCTTC. The chain recombines TRBV7-2 with TRBJ1-2, with a possible D match to TRBD1 (5 bases). The CDR3 is made up of 13 amino acids. The V end was cut by 4 bases, the J end by 4 bases, with 10 bases between. Germline V gives CDR1 SGHTA, CDR2 FQGNSA.

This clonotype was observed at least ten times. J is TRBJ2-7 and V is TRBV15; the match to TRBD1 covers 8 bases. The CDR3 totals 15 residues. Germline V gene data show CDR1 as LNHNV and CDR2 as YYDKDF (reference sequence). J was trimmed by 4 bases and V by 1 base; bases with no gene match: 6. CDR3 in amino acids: CATSRGGRTGYEQYF. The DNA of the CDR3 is TGTGCCACCAGCAGAGGTGGTAGGACAGGGTACGAGCAGTACTTC.

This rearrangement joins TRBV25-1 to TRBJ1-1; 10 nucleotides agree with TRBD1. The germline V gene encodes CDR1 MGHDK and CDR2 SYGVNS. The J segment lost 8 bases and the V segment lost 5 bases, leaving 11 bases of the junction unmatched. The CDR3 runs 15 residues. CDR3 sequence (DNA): TGTGCCAGCAGTCGCTCCGGGACAGGGGTTCTAGAAGCTTTCTTT. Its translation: CASSRSGTGVLEAFF. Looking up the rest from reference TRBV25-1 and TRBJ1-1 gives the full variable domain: EADIYQTPRYLVIGTGKKITLECSQTMGHDKMYWYQQDPGMELHLIHYSYGVNSTEKGDLSSESTVSRIRTEHFPLTLESARPSHTSQYLCASSRSGTGVLEAFFGQGTRLTVV.

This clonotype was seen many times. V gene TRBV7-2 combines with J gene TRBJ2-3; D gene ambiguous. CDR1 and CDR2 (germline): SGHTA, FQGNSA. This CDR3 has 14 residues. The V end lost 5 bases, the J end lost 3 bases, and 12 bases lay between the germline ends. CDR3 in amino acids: CASSQLTSTDTQYF. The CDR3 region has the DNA TGTGCCAGCAGCCAATTGACCTCTACAGATACGCAGTATTTT. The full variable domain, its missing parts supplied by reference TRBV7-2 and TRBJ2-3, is GAGVSQSPSNKVTEKGKDVELRCDPISGHTALYWYRQSLGQGLEFLIYFQGNSAPDKSGLPSDRFSAERTGGSVSTLTIQRTQQEDSAVYLCASSQLTSTDTQYFGPGTRLTVL.